The 14 T cell receptor beta chains listed next were all sequenced from one sample in a study of long-term antiretroviral therapy in people with HIV. Survey-level immunoSEQ v3.0 assays were run. The protocol was immunoSEQ multiplex PCR, while the TCRdb copy is restricted to in-frame clones and leaves out a portion. The sample holds roughly 36,000 clones; 80% to 90% are singletons and the top ten take approximately 8%. The sample was unsorted PBMCs, taken 0.4 years before starting antiretroviral therapy. The receptors shown here come from a man aged 18 to 30 with HIV.

V is TRBV20-1 and J is TRBJ2-1; D uncertain. CDR3 length equals 11 residues. The V gene's germline CDR1 is DFQATT and CDR2 SNEGSKA (reference sequence). Trimming pared 4 bases from V and 4 bases from J, leaving 5 bases between. As DNA, the CDR3 is TGCAGTGCTATTTGGTACAATGAGCAGTTCTTC. It is translated as CSAIWYNEQFF.

The DNA of the CDR3 is TGTGCCAGTAGTAGCCCGGGACAGGGGGCCGGGGGCTACACCTTC. Protein product: CASSSPGQGAGGYTF. The chain couples TRBV19 to TRBJ1-2; TRBD1 agrees at 12 bases. This CDR3 has 15 amino acids. After removal of 4 bases from V and 8 bases from J, the junction contained 8 bases not matched to a gene. CDR1 is LNHDA, CDR2 SQIVND, per germline (reference sequence). The variable domain in full, with the rest retrieved from reference TRBV19 and TRBJ1-2, is DGGITQSPKYLFRKEGQNVTLSCEQNLNHDAMYWYRQDPGQGLRLIYYSQIVNDFQKGDIAEGYSVSREKKESFPLTVTSAQKNPTAFYLCASSSPGQGAGGYTFGSGTRLTVV.

This rearrangement joins TRBV19 to TRBJ1-5; no clear D gene. Germline CDR1 LNHDA, CDR2 SQIVND (reference sequence). The CDR3 runs to 15 residues. Trimming took off 3 bases at V and 0 bases at J, with 9 bases between the two ends. CDR3 sequence reads: CASSIGQYSNQPQHF. The CDR3, as DNA: TGTGCCAGTAGTATTGGTCAGTATAGCAATCAGCCCCAGCATTTT.

This chain links TRBV19 with TRBJ1-5; perhaps TRBD1 as D (6 bases). Deletions cut 3 bases from V and 5 bases from J, with 14 bases between. This CDR3 has 15 residues. CDR1 is LNHDA and CDR2 is SQIVND in the germline V gene (reference sequence). The CDR3 coding sequence is TGTGCCAGTAGTATTGGCGGACAGTCCCATCAGCCCCAGCATTTT. As protein: CASSIGGQSHQPQHF.

V gene TRBV7-8 combines with J gene TRBJ2-2; D is perhaps TRBD1 (5 bases). V lost 4 bases and J lost 1, with 7 bases in between. Germline assignment: CDR1 SGHVS and CDR2 FQNEAQ. The CDR3 loop spans 14 amino acids. The chain's CDR3 is CASSSDRNTGELFF. Written as DNA, the CDR3 is TGTGCCAGCAGCTCCGACAGGAACACCGGGGAGCTGTTTTTT.

The J gene is TRBJ1-1, the V gene TRBV6-5; the D gene is possibly TRBD1 (6 bases). Trimming stripped 6 bases from V and 3 bases from J, with 14 bases between. This CDR3 comprises 14 residues. Germline lookup yields CDR1 MNHEY and CDR2 SVGAGI. CDR3 bases: TGTGCCAGCAGCCGCCAAGGGGGGGACACTGAAGCTTTCTTT. Translated: CASSRQGGDTEAFF.

This clone has just one count. J is TRBJ2-7 and V is TRBV29-1, with a tentative D call TRBD2 (5 bases). Germline loops: CDR1 SQVTM, CDR2 ANQGSEA. The CDR3 totals 16 residues. Trimming removed 0 bases at V and 4 bases at J, with 19 bases between. The CDR3 is CSVEDSEEGTEYEQYF. CDR3 coding DNA: TGCAGCGTTGAAGACAGTGAAGAGGGTACTGAATACGAGCAGTACTTC.

The DNA of the CDR3 is TGTGCCAGCAGCGTCGGGGGGCGGAATCAGCCCCAGCATTTT. Translated, it gives CASSVGGRNQPQHF. The chain employs TRBV7-9 and TRBJ1-5, with D possibly being TRBD1 (6 bases). The CDR3 covers 14 residues. The germline V gene has CDR1 SEHNR and CDR2 FQNEAQ (reference sequence). Trimming stripped 5 bases from V and 4 bases from J, with 12 bases between.

The chain has TRBV5-6 and TRBJ1-2; the D gene is possibly TRBD1 (5 bases). Trimming took 2 bases from V and 5 from J, leaving 10 bases between them. CDR1 is SGHDT and CDR2 is YYEEEE in the germline V gene. The CDR3 is made up of 13 amino acids. This CDR3 is CASSFGAGYGYTF. CDR3 sequence (DNA): TGTGCCAGCAGCTTTGGGGCAGGGTATGGCTACACCTTC.

The CDR3 nucleotides read TGTGCCAGCAGTTTATTGGGACAGCGAGGCACCGGGGAGCTGTTTTTT. This translates into CASSLLGQRGTGELFF. V is TRBV28 and J is TRBJ2-2; TRBD1 matches 7 bases. This CDR3 is built from 16 residues. Trimming at V came to 1 base and at J to 4 bases, leaving 6 bases not matched to a gene. Per the germline V gene, CDR1 is MDHEN and CDR2 is SYDVKM.

This rearrangement joins TRBV14 to TRBJ2-6, with D maybe TRBD1 (6 bases). The V end was cut by 3 bases, the J end by 3 bases, with 6 bases between. The V gene's germline CDR1 is SGHDN and CDR2 FVKESK. The length of the CDR3 is 14 residues. CDR3 bases: TGTGCCAGCAGCCACAGGGGTGGGGCCAACGTCCTGACTTTC. Translating gives CASSHRGGANVLTF.

The genes are TRBV5-1 and TRBJ1-1; D is unresolved. Germline loops: CDR1 SGHRS, CDR2 YFSETQ. V lost 7 bases, J lost 5 bases, and 12 bases lay in between. CDR3 length: 12 amino acids. The CDR3 loop reads CASGGIGTEAFF. The CDR3 nucleotides are TGCGCCAGCGGTGGAATCGGGACTGAAGCTTTCTTT.

This clone was observed once. CDR3 sequence reads: CASSQDQTGYNEQFF. Written as DNA, the CDR3 is TGCGCCAGCAGCCAAGATCAAACTGGGTACAATGAGCAGTTCTTC. The rearrangement links TRBV4-1 to TRBJ2-1; D ambiguous. CDR3 length equals 15 residues. V lost 0 bases and J lost 4, with 10 bases in between. CDR1 MGHRA and CDR2 YSYEKL come from the germline V gene.

This chain connects TRBV25-1 to TRBJ2-2; 11 bases agree with TRBD2. Germline CDR1 and CDR2: MGHDK and SYGVNS. This CDR3 has 16 residues. J gave up 5 bases and V 4 bases, and 6 bases lay outside the gene matches. The CDR3 sequence: CASSALAGGRTGELFF. DNA for the CDR3: TGTGCCAGCAGTGCCTTAGCGGGGGGGCGAACCGGGGAGCTGTTTTTT.